One sample yielded the 6 T cell receptor beta chains listed below, sequenced in a study of T-cell memory formation after mild COVID-19. Via MiXCR, TCRdb re-called the 5' RACE reads, giving one row per CDR3 protein. The table includes about 200,000 distinct CDR3 sequences, over 9% detected once. The specimen sequenced was PBMCs or a T cell subset sorted from them (not recorded which). All receptors come from a man aged 18 to 30 who had mild COVID-19 (a few samples of this study predate the infection). Cell type and time point are not known.

Only a few counts were recorded for this clonotype. This chain joins TRBV21-1 and TRBJ1-2; the listed D gene, TRBD1, was not tested against the DNA. TRBV21-1 is a documented pseudogene. The CDR3 consists of 15 residues. CDR3 protein: CASSPRQGDNYGYTF. The CDR3 DNA sequence: TGTGCCAGCAGCCCCCGACAGGGAGATAACTATGGCTACACCTTC.

The rearrangement joins TRBV18 to TRBJ1-1; perhaps TRBD1 as D (5 bases). The germline V gene has CDR1 KGHSH and CDR2 LQKENI. V was pared by 7 bases and J by 1 base, with 7 bases between. The CDR3 is made up of 12 amino acids. The CDR3 DNA sequence: TGTGCCAGCTGCGACAGGAACACTGAAGCTTTCTTT. Translated: CASCDRNTEAFF.

This clonotype was detected only a few times. This chain links TRBV4-3 with TRBJ1-5; unclear D gene. Per germline, CDR1 LGHNA and CDR2 YSLEER. The CDR3 has 13 residues. V lost 2 bases to trimming and J lost 5 bases, with 7 bases between them. CDR3 loop: CASSQQEDQPQHF. DNA for the CDR3: TGCGCCAGCAGCCAACAGGAGGATCAGCCCCAGCATTTT.

V and J are TRBV3-1 and TRBJ2-5; the D is unclear. This CDR3 has 15 amino acids. The ends were cut back, 0 bases at V and 7 bases at J, with 15 bases in the middle. CDR1 and CDR2 from the germline V gene are LGHDT and YNNKEL (reference sequence). The CDR3 loop is CASSQDQQPGGTQYF. CDR3 coding DNA: TGTGCCAGCAGCCAAGATCAACAGCCGGGCGGGACCCAGTACTTC.

This clonotype came up many times. The rearrangement joins TRBV12-3 or TRBV12-4 to TRBJ1-5; no reliable D call. This CDR3 is built from 14 residues. Trimming removed 8 bases from V and 0 bases from J, with 11 bases in between. The CDR3 protein is CASHPGYSNQPQHF. CDR3 DNA sequence: TGTGCCAGCCATCCCGGTTATAGCAATCAGCCCCAGCATTTT.

V is TRBV4-1 and J is TRBJ1-5; 8 nucleotides agree with TRBD1. This CDR3 region has 14 residues. Trimming took 3 bases from V and 9 from J; bases not matched to a gene: 7. Germline V gene lookup returns CDR1 MGHRA and CDR2 YSYEKL. The DNA for the CDR3 is TGCGCCAGCAGCCAGATCCTACAGGGGGTGCCCCAGCATTTT. Translated, it gives CASSQILQGVPQHF.